This TCR beta chain is drawn from a study of OX40 agonist ivuxolimab in advanced cancers. Study summary: Ivuxolimab, an antibody that agonizes OX40 (CD134), was administered to the patients. Ivuxolimab, which patients received intravenously every 2 weeks, was dosed at 0.01 to 10 mg/kg.

This CDR3 contains 14 residues. Trimming shortened V by 0 bases and J by 7 bases, and 12 bases separated the two germline ends. Germline V gives CDR1 SGHNT, CDR2 YYREEE (reference sequence). Worth noting for this clone: Antigen specificity is unknown.

Measured with immunoSEQ multiplex PCR; TCRdb has only the in-frame clones, and not every one. The table has about 14,000 clones, roughly 87% seen once. Study outcomes and limitations: Some nonresponders likewise displayed low normalized T-cell clonal expansion.

This sequence joins TRBV5-4 and TRBJ2-3, with a tentative D call TRBD1 (6 bases). The specimen was CD4+ or CD8+ T cells sorted from blood, collected in a trial of the OX40 agonist ivuxolimab. The source is an adult with an advanced solid tumor such as melanoma, head and neck, liver or kidney cancer. In DNA form, the CDR3 reads TGTGCCAGCAGCTTGGATCAGGGGCGAAATACGCAGTATTTT. It translates to CASSLDQGRNTQYF.